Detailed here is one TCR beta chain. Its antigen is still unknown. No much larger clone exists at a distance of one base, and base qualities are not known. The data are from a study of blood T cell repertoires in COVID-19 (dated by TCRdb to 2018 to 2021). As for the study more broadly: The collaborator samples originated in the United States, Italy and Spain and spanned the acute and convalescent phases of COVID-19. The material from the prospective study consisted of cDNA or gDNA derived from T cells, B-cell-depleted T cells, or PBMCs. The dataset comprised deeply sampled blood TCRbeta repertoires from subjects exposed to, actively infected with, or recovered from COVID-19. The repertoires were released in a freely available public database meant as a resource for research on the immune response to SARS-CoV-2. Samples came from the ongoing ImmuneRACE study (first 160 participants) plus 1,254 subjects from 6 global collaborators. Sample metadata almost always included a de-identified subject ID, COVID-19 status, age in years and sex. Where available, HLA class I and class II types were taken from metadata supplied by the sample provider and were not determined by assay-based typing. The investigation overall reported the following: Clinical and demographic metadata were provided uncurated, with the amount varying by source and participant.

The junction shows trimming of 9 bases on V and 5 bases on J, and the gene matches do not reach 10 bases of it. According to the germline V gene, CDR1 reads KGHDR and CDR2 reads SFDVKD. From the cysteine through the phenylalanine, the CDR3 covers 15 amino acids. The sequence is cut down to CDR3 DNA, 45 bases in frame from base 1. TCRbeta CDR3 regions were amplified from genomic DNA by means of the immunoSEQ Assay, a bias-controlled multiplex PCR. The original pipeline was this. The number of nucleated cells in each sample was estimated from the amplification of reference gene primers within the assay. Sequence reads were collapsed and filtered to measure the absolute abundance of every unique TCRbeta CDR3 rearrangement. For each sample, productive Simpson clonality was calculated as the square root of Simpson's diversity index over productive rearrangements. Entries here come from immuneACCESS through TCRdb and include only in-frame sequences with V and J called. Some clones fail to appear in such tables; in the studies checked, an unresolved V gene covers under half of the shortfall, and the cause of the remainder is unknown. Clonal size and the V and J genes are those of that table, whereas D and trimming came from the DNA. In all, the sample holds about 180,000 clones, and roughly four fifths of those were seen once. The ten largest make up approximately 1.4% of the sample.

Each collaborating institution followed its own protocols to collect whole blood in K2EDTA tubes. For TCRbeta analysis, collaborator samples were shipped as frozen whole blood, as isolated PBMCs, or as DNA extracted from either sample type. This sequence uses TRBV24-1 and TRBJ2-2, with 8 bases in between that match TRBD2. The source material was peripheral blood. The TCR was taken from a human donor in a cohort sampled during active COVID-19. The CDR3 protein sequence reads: CATSGVAGRTGELFF. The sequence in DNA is TGTGCCACCTCCGGGGTAGCGGGAAGGACCGGGGAGCTGTTTTTT.